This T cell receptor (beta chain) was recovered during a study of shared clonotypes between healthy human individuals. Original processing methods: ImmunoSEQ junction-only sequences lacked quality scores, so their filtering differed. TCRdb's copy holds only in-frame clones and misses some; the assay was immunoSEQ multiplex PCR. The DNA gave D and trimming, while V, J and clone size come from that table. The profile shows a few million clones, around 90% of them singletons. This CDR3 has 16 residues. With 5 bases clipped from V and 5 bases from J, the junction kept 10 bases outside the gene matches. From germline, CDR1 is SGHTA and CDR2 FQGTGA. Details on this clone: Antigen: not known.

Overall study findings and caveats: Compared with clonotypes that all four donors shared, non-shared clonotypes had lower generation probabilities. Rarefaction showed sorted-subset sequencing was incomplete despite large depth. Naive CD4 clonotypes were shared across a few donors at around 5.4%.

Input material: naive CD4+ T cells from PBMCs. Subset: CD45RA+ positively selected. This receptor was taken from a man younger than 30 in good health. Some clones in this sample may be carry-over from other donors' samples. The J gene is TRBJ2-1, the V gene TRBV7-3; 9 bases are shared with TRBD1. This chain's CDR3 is CASSRYGTGPHNEQFF. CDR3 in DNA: TGTGCCAGCAGCCGATACGGGACAGGGCCACACAATGAGCAGTTCTTC.